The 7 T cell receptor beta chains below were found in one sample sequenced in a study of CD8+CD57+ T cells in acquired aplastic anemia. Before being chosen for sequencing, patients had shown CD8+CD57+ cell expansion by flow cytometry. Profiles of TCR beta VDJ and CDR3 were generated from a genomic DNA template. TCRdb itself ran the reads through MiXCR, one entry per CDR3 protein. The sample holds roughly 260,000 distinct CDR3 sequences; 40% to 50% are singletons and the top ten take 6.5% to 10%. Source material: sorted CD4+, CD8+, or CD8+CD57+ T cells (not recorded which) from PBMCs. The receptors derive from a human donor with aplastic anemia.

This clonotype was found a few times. The DNA of the CDR3 is TGTGCCAGCAGTGAGCAAGGGACTGGAAACACCATATATTTT. Translation: CASSEQGTGNTIYF. The chain combines TRBV6-4 with TRBJ1-3; D remains ambiguous. Germline loops: CDR1 MRHNA, CDR2 SNTAGT. The CDR3 totals 14 residues. Trimming removed 3 bases from V and 2 bases from J, with 8 bases in between.

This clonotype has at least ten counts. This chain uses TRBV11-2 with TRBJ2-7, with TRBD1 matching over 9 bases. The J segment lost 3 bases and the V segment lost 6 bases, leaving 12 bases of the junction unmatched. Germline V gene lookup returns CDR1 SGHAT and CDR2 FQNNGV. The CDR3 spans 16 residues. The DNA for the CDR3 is TGTGCCAGCAGACCCTACCACAGGGGGCGTATCTACGAGCAGTACTTC. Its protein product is CASRPYHRGRIYEQYF.

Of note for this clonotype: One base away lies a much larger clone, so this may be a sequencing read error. This CDR3 is CSAKRFTCEQYF. The CDR3 DNA follows: TGCAGTGCTAAGAGGTTCACCTGCGAGCAGTACTTC. This sequence joins TRBV20-1 and TRBJ2-7; D is unresolved. V was pared by 4 bases and J by 6 bases, with 13 bases between. Germline V gene data show CDR1 as DFQATT and CDR2 as SNEGSKA (reference sequence). The CDR3 loop spans 12 amino acids.

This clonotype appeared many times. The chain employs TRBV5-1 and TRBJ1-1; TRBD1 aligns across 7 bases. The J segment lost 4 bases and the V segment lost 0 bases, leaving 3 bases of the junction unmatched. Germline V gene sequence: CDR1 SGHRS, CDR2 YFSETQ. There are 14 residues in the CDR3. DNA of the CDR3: TGCGCCAGCAGCTTGGCGGGACAGAGCACTGAAGCTTTCTTT. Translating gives CASSLAGQSTEAFF.

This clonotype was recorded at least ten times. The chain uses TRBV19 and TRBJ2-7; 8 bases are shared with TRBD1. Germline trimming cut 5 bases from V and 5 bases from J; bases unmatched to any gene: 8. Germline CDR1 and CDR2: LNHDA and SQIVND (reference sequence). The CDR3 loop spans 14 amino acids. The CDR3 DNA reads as TGTGCCAGTAGTTTCCCGGACAGGGTCAACGAGCAGTACTTC. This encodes CASSFPDRVNEQYF. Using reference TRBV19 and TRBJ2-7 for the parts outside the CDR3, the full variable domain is DGGITQSPKYLFRKEGQNVTLSCEQNLNHDAMYWYRQDPGQGLRLIYYSQIVNDFQKGDIAEGYSVSREKKESFPLTVTSAQKNPTAFYLCASSFPDRVNEQYFGPGTRLTVT.

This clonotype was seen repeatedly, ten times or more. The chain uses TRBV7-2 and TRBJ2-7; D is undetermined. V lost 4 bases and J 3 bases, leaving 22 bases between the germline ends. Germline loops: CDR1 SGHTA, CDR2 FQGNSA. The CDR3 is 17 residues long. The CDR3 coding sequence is TGTGCCAGCAGCTCATACCAAACGTGGCGCCCACTCTACGAGCAGTACTTC. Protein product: CASSSYQTWRPLYEQYF. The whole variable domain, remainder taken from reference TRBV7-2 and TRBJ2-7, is GAGVSQSPSNKVTEKGKDVELRCDPISGHTALYWYRQSLGQGLEFLIYFQGNSAPDKSGLPSDRFSAERTGGSVSTLTIQRTQQEDSAVYLCASSSYQTWRPLYEQYFGPGTRLTVT.

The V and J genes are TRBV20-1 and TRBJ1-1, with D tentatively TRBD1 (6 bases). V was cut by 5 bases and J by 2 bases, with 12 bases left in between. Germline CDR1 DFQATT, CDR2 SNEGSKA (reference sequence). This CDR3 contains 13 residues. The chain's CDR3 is CSAYRGFNTEAFF. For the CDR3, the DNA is TGCAGTGCTTATAGGGGGTTCAACACTGAAGCTTTCTTT.